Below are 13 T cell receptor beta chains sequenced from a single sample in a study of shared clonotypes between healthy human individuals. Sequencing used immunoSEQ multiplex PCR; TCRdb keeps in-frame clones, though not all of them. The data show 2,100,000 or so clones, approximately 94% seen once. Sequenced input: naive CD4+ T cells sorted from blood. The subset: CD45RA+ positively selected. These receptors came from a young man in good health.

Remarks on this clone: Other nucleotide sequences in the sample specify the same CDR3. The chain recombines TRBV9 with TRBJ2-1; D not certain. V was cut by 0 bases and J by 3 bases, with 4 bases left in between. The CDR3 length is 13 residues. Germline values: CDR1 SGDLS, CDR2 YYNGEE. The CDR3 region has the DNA TGTGCCAGCAGCGTAGAAGGCTACAATGAGCAGTTCTTC. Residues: CASSVEGYNEQFF.

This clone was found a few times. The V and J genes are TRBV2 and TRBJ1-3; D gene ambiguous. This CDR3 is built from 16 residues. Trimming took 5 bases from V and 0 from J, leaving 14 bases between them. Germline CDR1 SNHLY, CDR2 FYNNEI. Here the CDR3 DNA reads TGTGCCAGCAGTCGGGATACACCTTCCTCTGGAAACACCATATATTTT. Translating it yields CASSRDTPSSGNTIYF. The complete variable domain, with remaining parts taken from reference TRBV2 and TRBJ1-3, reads EPEVTQTPSHQVTQMGQEVILRCVPISNHLYFYWYRQILGQKVEFLVSFYNNEISEKSEIFDDQFSVERPDGSNFTLKIRSTKLEDSAMYFCASSRDTPSSGNTIYFGEGSWLTVV.

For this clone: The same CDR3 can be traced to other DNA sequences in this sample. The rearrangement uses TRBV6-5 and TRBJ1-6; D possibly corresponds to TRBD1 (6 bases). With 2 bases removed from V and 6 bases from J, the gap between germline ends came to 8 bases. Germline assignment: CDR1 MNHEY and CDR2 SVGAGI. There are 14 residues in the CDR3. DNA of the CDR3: TGTGCCAGCAGTTACAGGGGGTTTAATTCACCCCTCCACTTT. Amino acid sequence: CASSYRGFNSPLHF.

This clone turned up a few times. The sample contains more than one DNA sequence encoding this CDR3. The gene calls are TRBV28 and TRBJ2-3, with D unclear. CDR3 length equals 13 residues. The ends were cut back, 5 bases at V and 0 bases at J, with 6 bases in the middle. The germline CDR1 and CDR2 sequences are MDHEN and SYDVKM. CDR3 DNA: TGTGCCAGCAGTCCCCCTAGCACAGATACGCAGTATTTT. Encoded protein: CASSPPSTDTQYF.

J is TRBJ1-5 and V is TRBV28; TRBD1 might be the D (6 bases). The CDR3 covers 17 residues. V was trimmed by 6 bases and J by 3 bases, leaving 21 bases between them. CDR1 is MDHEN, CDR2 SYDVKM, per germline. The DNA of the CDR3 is TGTGCCAGCAGAGTCGACAGGATAGGTCGCGTCAATCAGCCCCAGCATTTT. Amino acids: CASRVDRIGRVNQPQHF.

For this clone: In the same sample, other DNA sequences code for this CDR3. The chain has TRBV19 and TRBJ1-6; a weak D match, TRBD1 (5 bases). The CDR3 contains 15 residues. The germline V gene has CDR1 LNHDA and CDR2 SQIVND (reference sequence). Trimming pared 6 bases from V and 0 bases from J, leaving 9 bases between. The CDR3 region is CASSEGSSYNSPLHF. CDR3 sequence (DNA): TGTGCCAGTAGCGAGGGGAGCTCCTATAATTCACCCCTCCACTTT. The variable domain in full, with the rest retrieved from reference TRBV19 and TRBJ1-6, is DGGITQSPKYLFRKEGQNVTLSCEQNLNHDAMYWYRQDPGQGLRLIYYSQIVNDFQKGDIAEGYSVSREKKESFPLTVTSAQKNPTAFYLCASSEGSSYNSPLHFGNGTRLTVT.

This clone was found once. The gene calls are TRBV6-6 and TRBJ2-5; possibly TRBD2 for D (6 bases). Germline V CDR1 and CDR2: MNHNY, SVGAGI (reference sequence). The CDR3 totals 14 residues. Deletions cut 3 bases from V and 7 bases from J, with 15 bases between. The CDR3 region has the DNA TGTGCCAGCAGTTATCAAGGAGTGGAGGGGACCCAGTACTTC. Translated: CASSYQGVEGTQYF.

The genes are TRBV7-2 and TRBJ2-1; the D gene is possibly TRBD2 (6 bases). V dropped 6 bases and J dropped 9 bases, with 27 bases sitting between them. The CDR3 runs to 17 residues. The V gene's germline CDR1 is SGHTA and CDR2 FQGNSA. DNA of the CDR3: TGTGCCAGCAGATCAGGATCCCGGGGGACGGTCGTCAGTGAGCAGTTCTTC. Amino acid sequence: CASRSGSRGTVVSEQFF.

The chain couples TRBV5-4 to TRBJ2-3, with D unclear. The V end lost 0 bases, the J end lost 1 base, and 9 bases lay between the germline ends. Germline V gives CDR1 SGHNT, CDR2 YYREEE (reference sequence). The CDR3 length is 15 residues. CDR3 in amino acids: CASSLDFLGTDTQYF. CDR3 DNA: TGTGCCAGCAGCTTGGACTTCCTAGGCACAGATACGCAGTATTTT.

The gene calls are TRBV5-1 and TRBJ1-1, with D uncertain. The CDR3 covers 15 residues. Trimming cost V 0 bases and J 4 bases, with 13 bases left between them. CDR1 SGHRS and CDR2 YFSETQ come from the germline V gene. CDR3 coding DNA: TGCGCCAGCAGCTTGGGTGCATGGTTAAGCACTGAAGCTTTCTTT. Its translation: CASSLGAWLSTEAFF.

This chain's CDR3 is CASSPFGQLNTEAFF. The CDR3 DNA reads TGTGCCAGCAGCCCATTCGGGCAGTTGAACACTGAAGCTTTCTTT. This chain links TRBV11-2 with TRBJ1-1; D is undetermined. Germline V CDR1 and CDR2: SGHAT, FQNNGV. The CDR3 has 15 amino acids. V was trimmed by 5 bases and J by 0 bases, leaving 13 bases between them.

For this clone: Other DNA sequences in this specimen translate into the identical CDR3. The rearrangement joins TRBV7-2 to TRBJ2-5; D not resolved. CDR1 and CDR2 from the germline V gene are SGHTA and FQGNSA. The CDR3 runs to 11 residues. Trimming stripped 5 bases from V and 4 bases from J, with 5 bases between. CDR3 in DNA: TGTGCCAGCAGCCTTACAGAGACCCAGTACTTC. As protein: CASSLTETQYF.

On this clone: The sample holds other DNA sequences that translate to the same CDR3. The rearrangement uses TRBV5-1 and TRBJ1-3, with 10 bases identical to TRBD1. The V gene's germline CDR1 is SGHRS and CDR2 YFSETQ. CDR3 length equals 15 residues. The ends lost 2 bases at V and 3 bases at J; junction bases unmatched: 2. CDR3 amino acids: CASSLRTGGGNTIYF. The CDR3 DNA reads TGCGCCAGCAGCTTAAGGACAGGGGGTGGAAACACCATATATTTT.